This T cell receptor beta chain stems from a study of cytomegalovirus exposure and HLA in healthy donors. Overall study results and limits: Rare TCR sequences predominated, though certain public TCRs were found in many donors. The study put 150 to 200 TCR beta chains on its list as cytomegalovirus-associated. Among the CMV-associated chains, a few were confirmed in vitro as specific for CMV antigens. Reported performance of the classifier showed diagnosis of cytomegalovirus status with high specificity and sensitivity.

Points on this clone: What it binds is unknown.

V lost 6 bases and J lost 8, with 13 bases in between. Germline assignment: CDR1 MDHEN and CDR2 SYDVKM. There are 12 residues in the CDR3. TCRdb's copy holds only in-frame clones and misses some; the assay was immunoSEQ multiplex PCR. Of more than 300,000 clones in the sample, more than 80% are singletons; the top ten hold around 0.8%. This receptor was identified in a young woman in good health and CMV-seronegative. Sample: PBMCs. The chain couples TRBV28 to TRBJ1-2; a possible D gene is TRBD1 (6 bases). The CDR3 sequence is CASRAQGFGYTF. For the CDR3, the DNA is TGTGCCAGCAGGGCACAGGGTTTCGGCTACACCTTC.